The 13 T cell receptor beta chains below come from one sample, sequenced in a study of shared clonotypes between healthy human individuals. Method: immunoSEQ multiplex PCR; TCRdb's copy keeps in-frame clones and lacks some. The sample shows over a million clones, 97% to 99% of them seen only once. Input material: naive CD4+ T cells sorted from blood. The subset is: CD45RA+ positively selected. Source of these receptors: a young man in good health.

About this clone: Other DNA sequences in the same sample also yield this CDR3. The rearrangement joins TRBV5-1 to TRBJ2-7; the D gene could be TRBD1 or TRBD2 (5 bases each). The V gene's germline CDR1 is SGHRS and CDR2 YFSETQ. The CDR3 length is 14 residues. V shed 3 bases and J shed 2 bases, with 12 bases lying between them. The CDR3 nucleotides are TGCGCCAGCAGCTCCGGGACGACGCCCTACGAGCAGTACTTC. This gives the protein CASSSGTTPYEQYF.

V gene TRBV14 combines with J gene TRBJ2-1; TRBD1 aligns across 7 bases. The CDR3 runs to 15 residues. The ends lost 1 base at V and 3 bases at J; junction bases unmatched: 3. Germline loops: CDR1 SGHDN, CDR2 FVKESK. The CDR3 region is CASSQGTGHYNEQFF. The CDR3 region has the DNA TGTGCCAGCAGCCAAGGGACAGGACACTACAATGAGCAGTTCTTC.

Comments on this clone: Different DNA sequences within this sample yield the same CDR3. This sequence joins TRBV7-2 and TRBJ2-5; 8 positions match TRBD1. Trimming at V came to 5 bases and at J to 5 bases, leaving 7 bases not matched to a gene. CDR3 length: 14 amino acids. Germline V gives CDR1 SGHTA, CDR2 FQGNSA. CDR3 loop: CASSPWTGSETQYF. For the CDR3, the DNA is TGTGCCAGCAGCCCCTGGACAGGGAGCGAGACCCAGTACTTC.

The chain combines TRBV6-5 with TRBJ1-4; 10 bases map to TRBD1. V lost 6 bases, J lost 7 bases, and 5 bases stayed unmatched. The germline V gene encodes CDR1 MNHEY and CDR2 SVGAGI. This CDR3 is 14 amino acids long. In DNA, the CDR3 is TGTGCCAGCAGCCGACAGGGGGCCCGTGAAAAACTGTTTTTT. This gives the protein CASSRQGAREKLFF.

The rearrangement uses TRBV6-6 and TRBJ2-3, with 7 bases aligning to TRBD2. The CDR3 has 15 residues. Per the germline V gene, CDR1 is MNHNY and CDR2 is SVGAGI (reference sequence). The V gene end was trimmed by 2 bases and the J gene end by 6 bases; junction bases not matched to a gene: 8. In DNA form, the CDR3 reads TGTGCCAGCAGTTACCCTAGCGGAGTCGGGGATACGCAGTATTTT. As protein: CASSYPSGVGDTQYF.

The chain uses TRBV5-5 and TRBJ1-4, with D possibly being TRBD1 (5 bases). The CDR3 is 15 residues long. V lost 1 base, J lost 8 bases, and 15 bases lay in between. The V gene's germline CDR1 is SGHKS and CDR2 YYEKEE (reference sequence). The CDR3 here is CASSLFGAGKEKLFF. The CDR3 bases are TGTGCCAGCAGCTTGTTCGGGGCGGGAAAGGAAAAACTGTTTTTT.

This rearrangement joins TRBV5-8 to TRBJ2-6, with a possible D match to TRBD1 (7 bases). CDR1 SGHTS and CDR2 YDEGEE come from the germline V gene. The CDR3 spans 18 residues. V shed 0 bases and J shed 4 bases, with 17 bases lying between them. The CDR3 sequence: CASSLEGTAGWGANVLTF. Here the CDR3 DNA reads TGTGCCAGCAGCTTGGAAGGGACAGCGGGTTGGGGGGCCAACGTCCTGACTTTC.

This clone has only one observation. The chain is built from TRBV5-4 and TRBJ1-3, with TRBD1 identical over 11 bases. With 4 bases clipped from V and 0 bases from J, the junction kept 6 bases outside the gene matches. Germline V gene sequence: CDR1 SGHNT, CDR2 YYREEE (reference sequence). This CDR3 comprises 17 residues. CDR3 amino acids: CASSRDRGTRSGNTIYF. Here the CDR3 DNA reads TGTGCCAGCAGCCGGGACAGGGGGACACGCTCTGGAAACACCATATATTTT.

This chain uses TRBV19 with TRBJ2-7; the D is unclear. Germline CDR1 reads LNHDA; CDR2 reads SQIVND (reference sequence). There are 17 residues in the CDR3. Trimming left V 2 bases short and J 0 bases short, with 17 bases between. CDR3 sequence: CASSISHWQTSSYEQYF. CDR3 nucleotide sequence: TGTGCCAGTAGTATATCACATTGGCAGACGAGCTCCTACGAGCAGTACTTC.

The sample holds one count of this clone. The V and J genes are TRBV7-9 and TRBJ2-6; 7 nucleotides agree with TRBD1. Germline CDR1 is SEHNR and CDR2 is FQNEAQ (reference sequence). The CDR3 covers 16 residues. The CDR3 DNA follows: TGTGCAAAATTGGGGCAGGGGGACTCTGGGGCCAACGTCCTGACTTTC. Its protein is CAKLGQGDSGANVLTF.

The CDR3 DNA reads as TGTGCCAGCAGTCTAATGGGACAGGGGAGTAATGGCTACACCTTC. Translating gives CASSLMGQGSNGYTF. The V and J genes are TRBV27 and TRBJ1-2, with TRBD1 matching 10 bases. This CDR3 has 15 residues. Germline V gene data show CDR1 as MNHEY and CDR2 as SMNVEV (reference sequence). Trimming cost V 5 bases and J 6 bases; bases outside gene matches: 9.

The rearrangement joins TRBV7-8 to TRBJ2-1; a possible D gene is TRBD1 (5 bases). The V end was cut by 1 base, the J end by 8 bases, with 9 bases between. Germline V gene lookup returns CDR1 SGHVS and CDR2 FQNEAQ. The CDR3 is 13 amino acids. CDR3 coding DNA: TGTGCCAGCAGCTTAGAGGGGTACGATGAGCAGTTCTTC. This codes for CASSLEGYDEQFF.

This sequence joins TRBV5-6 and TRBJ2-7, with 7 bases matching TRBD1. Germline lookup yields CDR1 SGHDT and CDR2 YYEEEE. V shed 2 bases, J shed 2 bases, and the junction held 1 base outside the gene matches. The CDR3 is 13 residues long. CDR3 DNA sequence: TGTGCCAGCAGCTTCGGGACAGCCTACGAGCAGTACTTC. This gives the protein CASSFGTAYEQYF.